The source of this TCR beta chain is a study of blood T cell repertoires in COVID-19. This clone was seen just once. Sequencing used immunoSEQ multiplex PCR; TCRdb keeps in-frame clones, though not all of them. The profile shows about 91,000 clones, 88% of them singletons. The CDR3 loop spans 13 amino acids. After removal of 7 bases from V and 5 bases from J, the junction contained 5 bases not matched to a gene. Germline V lookup: CDR1 LGHNT, CDR2 FRNRAP. The chain is built from TRBV12-5 and TRBJ2-1; 7 nucleotides line up with TRBD1. The sample comprised peripheral blood. The source is a woman in her 70s with acute or convalescent COVID-19. The chain's CDR3 is CASAYGTDNEQFF. CDR3 coding DNA: TGTGCTAGTGCCTATGGGACAGACAATGAGCAGTTCTTC.